One sample yielded the 9 T cell receptor beta chains listed below, sequenced in a study of blood T cell repertoires in COVID-19. Libraries were prepared by immunoSEQ multiplex PCR; TCRdb keeps only in-frame clonotypes and omits some of them. The table records under 250,000 clones, around nine tenths of them present only once. Material for sequencing was PBMCs or T cells enriched from blood (not recorded which). These TCRs come from a woman aged 40 to 50 who had been exposed to COVID-19.

The gene calls are TRBV19 and TRBJ2-7; 7 bases line up with TRBD1. This CDR3 spans 11 amino acids. V was pared by 6 bases and J by 6 bases, with 2 bases of the junction left unmatched. Germline V CDR1 and CDR2: LNHDA, SQIVND (reference sequence). The chain's CDR3 is CASRQGFEQYF. The DNA of the CDR3 is TGTGCCAGTAGACAGGGGTTCGAGCAGTACTTC.

This chain joins TRBV27 and TRBJ1-6; 7 bases align to TRBD1. The CDR3 is made up of 14 amino acids. V lost 6 bases, J lost 9 bases, and 8 bases stayed unmatched. In germline, CDR1 is MNHEY, CDR2 SMNVEV (reference sequence). CDR3 coding DNA: TGTGCCAGCAGCCGACAGGGATGGGGTTCACCCCTCCACTTT. It translates to CASSRQGWGSPLHF.

The CDR3 DNA is TGTGCCAGCAGTTTCCTTAGCGGCCCTAGCACAGATACGCAGTATTTT. Its protein product is CASSFLSGPSTDTQYF. This chain joins TRBV27 and TRBJ2-3, with D possibly TRBD2 on 6 matching bases. CDR1 and CDR2 (germline): MNHEY, SMNVEV (reference sequence). V shed 3 bases and J shed 0 bases, with 13 bases lying between them. The CDR3 extends over 16 amino acids.

This chain uses TRBV27 with TRBJ1-5, with D perhaps TRBD1 (6 bases). Trimming took 3 bases from V and 0 from J, leaving 12 bases between them. The germline V gene encodes CDR1 MNHEY and CDR2 SMNVEV (reference sequence). This CDR3 has 16 amino acids. CDR3 in DNA: TGTGCCAGCAGTTTTAGAGGGACAAGTAGCAATCAGCCCCAGCATTTT. Its protein product is CASSFRGTSSNQPQHF.

The J gene is TRBJ1-2, the V gene TRBV7-9; a possible D gene is TRBD1 (5 bases). Trimming pared 5 bases from V and 4 bases from J, leaving 14 bases between. This CDR3 comprises 14 residues. Germline V gene data show CDR1 as SEHNR and CDR2 as FQNEAQ (reference sequence). This CDR3 reads CASSPPGAVYGYTF. The DNA of the CDR3 is TGTGCCAGCAGCCCCCCTGGGGCGGTCTATGGCTACACCTTC.

This clone was seen only once. The CDR3 DNA sequence: TGTGCCAGCAGCTTAATCGGGGAAAACATTCAGTACTTC. Its protein is CASSLIGENIQYF. This chain joins TRBV13 and TRBJ2-4, with TRBD2 as a possible D gene (5 bases). Germline CDR1 reads PRHDT; CDR2 reads FYEKMQ (reference sequence). V was trimmed by 2 bases and J by 5 bases, leaving 7 bases between them. The CDR3 has 13 amino acids.

V usage is TRBV7-6 and J usage is TRBJ1-2; 8 bases are a match to TRBD1. The CDR3 has 17 amino acids. With V trimmed by 1 base and J by 12 bases, 19 bases remained unmatched. The germline V gene encodes CDR1 SGHVS and CDR2 FNYEAQ. The CDR3 region has the DNA TGTGCCAGCAGCTTAGTAATTGGGCCAGGGGGCGTATTATCCCACACCTTC. Protein product: CASSLVIGPGGVLSHTF.

V usage is TRBV28 and J usage is TRBJ2-7; D is undetermined. Germline V gives CDR1 MDHEN, CDR2 SYDVKM. This CDR3 spans 12 amino acids. V dropped 6 bases and J dropped 3 bases, with 9 bases sitting between them. The CDR3 is CASSPPGYEQYV. CDR3 nucleotides: TGTGCCAGCAGCCCCCCGGGCTACGAGCAGTACGTC.

The rearrangement uses TRBV28 and TRBJ1-5, with D possibly TRBD1 on 6 matching bases. The V end was cut by 3 bases, the J end by 2 bases, with 17 bases between. Germline values: CDR1 MDHEN, CDR2 SYDVKM. The CDR3 runs 17 residues. In DNA form, the CDR3 reads TGTGCCAGCAGTTTTTCCCCTTACAGGGTCGGCAATCAGCCCCAGCATTTT. Protein sequence: CASSFSPYRVGNQPQHF.